This T cell receptor beta chain was captured in a study of cytomegalovirus exposure and HLA in healthy donors. On the study more broadly: Counted in an early data release were some 81 million unique TCRs from HLA-typed donors. Overall study results and limits: TCR beta chains associated with HLA were, in a later analysis, more clonally expanded than equally common others. Reports credit the classifier with highly specific, highly sensitive diagnosis of cytomegalovirus status.

Notes on this clone: What it binds is unknown.

CDR3 length: 15 amino acids. V dropped 1 base and J dropped 3; count of bases not matched to a gene: 2. CDR1 and CDR2 from the germline V gene are KGHSH and LQKENI. Vbeta (60) and Jbeta (13) primers were used in the PCR. Clones were read by immunoSEQ multiplex PCR, and TCRdb kept only the in-frame ones, dropping some. The sample holds 200,000 to 250,000 clones, over 75% seen once. The chain is built from TRBV18 and TRBJ1-4, with 7 bases matching TRBD1. This TCR was sampled from a woman aged 25 to 45 in good health and CMV-seronegative. The sequenced material came from PBMCs. The CDR3 loop reads CASSPLGQPNEKLFF. For the CDR3, the DNA is TGTGCCAGCTCACCACTGGGACAGCCTAATGAAAAACTGTTTTTT. The entire variable domain, with the rest obtained from reference TRBV18 and TRBJ1-4, is as follows: NAGVMQNPRHLVRRRGQEARLRCSPMKGHSHVYWYRQLPEEGLKFMVYLQKENIIDESGMPKERFSAEFPKEGPSILRIQQVVRGDSAAYFCASSPLGQPNEKLFFGSGTQLSVL.